Shown below are 3 T cell receptor beta chains from a single sample sequenced in a study of blood T cell repertoires in COVID-19. Clones were sequenced by immunoSEQ multiplex PCR, and TCRdb holds only the in-frame ones, with some missing. The table records about 82,000 clones, about 78% of them present only once. The source material was peripheral blood. The receptor set was obtained from a man between 60 and 75 years old with COVID-19, enrolled during active disease.

CDR3 residues: CASSFSPGLPSTDTQYF. CDR3 DNA: TGTGCCAGCAGCTTCTCGCCGGGACTACCCTCCACAGATACGCAGTATTTT. The V call is TRBV7-6, the J call TRBJ2-3, with TRBD2 identical over 7 bases. Unmatched junction bases numbered 11, after V lost 3 bases and J lost 2 bases. Germline CDR1 SGHVS, CDR2 FNYEAQ. The CDR3 has 17 amino acids.

This clone came up a few times. The V gene is TRBV5-1, the J gene TRBJ2-2, with 8 bases aligning to TRBD2. Germline values: CDR1 SGHRS, CDR2 YFSETQ. J lost 3 bases, V lost 2 bases, and 3 bases had no gene match. The CDR3 loop spans 15 amino acids. The CDR3 region is CASSFAGGDTGELFF. The CDR3 DNA follows: TGCGCCAGCAGCTTCGCGGGGGGAGACACCGGGGAGCTGTTTTTT.

The chain has TRBV6-5 and TRBJ1-5; 7 bases are shared with TRBD1. Germline lookup yields CDR1 MNHEY and CDR2 SVGAGI. This CDR3 is built from 13 residues. V dropped 4 bases and J dropped 6; count of bases not matched to a gene: 3. Here the CDR3 reads CASSLQGSQPQHF. In nucleotides, the CDR3 is TGTGCCAGCAGTTTACAGGGGAGTCAGCCCCAGCATTTT.